What follows are 14 T cell receptor beta chains derived from one specimen sequenced in a study of T cells in Graves' hyperthyroidism and ophthalmopathy (dated by TCRdb to about 2019). The library was obtained by multiplex PCR. TCRdb records Illumina HiSeq 2000 as the sequencer. Amplification of TCR beta CDR3 regions was carried out from RNA transcripts. The first round of RT-PCR for the TCR CDR3 was performed with the HTBI primer set and the Qiagen OneStep RT-PCR kit. The public reads were quality trimmed at Q25 with fastp and then assembled into clones with MiXCR by TCRdb, keeping productive beta chains. A single entry per CDR3 protein holds the most common genes and DNA from its merged rows. In all, the sample holds more than 550,000 distinct CDR3 sequences, and 17% of those were seen once. Jointly, the top ten make up about 14% of the sample. The sequenced sample consisted of blood. These TCRs come from a man aged 50-59 years with Graves' hyperthyroidism.

As regards this clonotype: Germline is not matched at one junction end, which may reflect a read error. This chain uses TRBV28 with TRBJ2-3; TRBD2 agrees at 7 bases. This CDR3 is built from 16 residues. Germline assignment: CDR1 MDHEN and CDR2 SYDVKM. Here the CDR3 reads CTSSSLSGASTDTQYF. DNA for the CDR3: TGTACCAGCAGTTCCCTCAGCGGGGCAAGCACAGATACGCAGTATTTT.

This rearrangement joins TRBV28 to TRBJ2-2; TRBD2 matches 8 bases. CDR3 size: 13 residues. V was pared by 6 bases and J by 7 bases, with 4 bases of the junction left unmatched. The germline CDR1 and CDR2 sequences are MDHEN and SYDVKM. CDR3 sequence reads: CASSGLAGGELFF. As DNA, the CDR3 is TGTGCCAGCAGCGGACTAGCTGGCGGGGAGCTGTTTTTT.

The CDR3 DNA reads TGTGCCAGCTCACCGCTAACGGGACAGAGCAACTATGGCTACACCTTC. Translating it yields CASSPLTGQSNYGYTF. The gene calls are TRBV18 and TRBJ1-2, with TRBD1 matching 7 bases. V shed 3 bases and J 2 bases; nucleotides not matched to a gene: 9. Germline loops: CDR1 KGHSH, CDR2 LQKENI. CDR3 length equals 16 residues.

This clonotype was counted at least ten times. The chain has TRBV6-2 or TRBV6-3 and TRBJ1-5; D is possibly TRBD1 (5 bases). Germline V gene data show CDR1 as MNHEY and CDR2 as SVGEGT. CDR3 size: 15 residues. V lost 6 bases and J lost 3, with 15 bases in between. CDR3: CASRLAEGNNQPQHF. The CDR3 coding sequence is TGTGCCAGCAGGCTGGCGGAGGGGAACAATCAGCCCCAGCATTTT.

This clonotype was detected once. This sequence joins TRBV19 and TRBJ1-5; no definite D call. This CDR3 has 15 amino acids. V was shortened by 5 bases and J by 0 bases, with 11 bases between the two germline ends. CDR1 is LNHDA and CDR2 is SQIVND in the germline V gene (reference sequence). In nucleotides, the CDR3 is TGTGCCAGTAGTGGGTCAACTTATAGCAATCAGCCCCAGCATTTT. Protein: CASSGSTYSNQPQHF.

This clonotype was counted ten times or more. The chain is built from TRBV14 and TRBJ2-1; 8 bases map to TRBD1. V trimming: 2 bases; J trimming: 5 bases; junction bases outside the gene matches: 8. This CDR3 is 16 amino acids long. Germline V CDR1 and CDR2: SGHDN, FVKESK. The CDR3 nucleotides read TGTGCCAGCAGCCAATCCCAGGGGGCTGGGAACAATGAGCAGTTCTTC. Its protein is CASSQSQGAGNNEQFF.

Turning to this clonotype: At one of its ends the junction is not consistent with the germline gene, which may arise from a read error. The CDR3 loop is CASSLPRTGRGYAF. CDR3 DNA: TGTGCCAGCAGTTTACCCCGGACAGGTCGCGGCTACGCCTTC. The V and J genes are TRBV28 and TRBJ1-2; 7 bases are a match to TRBD1. The CDR3 is 14 amino acids. Germline V gene sequence: CDR1 MDHEN, CDR2 SYDVKM.

CDR3 in DNA: TGCGCCAGCAGCCAAGATCCCAGCGGGAGGAACGAGCAGTACTTC. Amino acids: CASSQDPSGRNEQYF. The chain joins TRBV4-1 to TRBJ2-7; 9 positions agree with TRBD2. Germline CDR1 reads MGHRA; CDR2 reads YSYEKL. CDR3 length equals 15 residues. With V trimmed by 0 bases and J by 5 bases, 5 bases remained unmatched.

This chain connects TRBV20-1 to TRBJ2-7, with 8 positions matching TRBD2. CDR1 is DFQATT, CDR2 SNEGSKA, per germline (reference sequence). The V segment lost 5 bases and the J segment 4 bases; nucleotides outside the gene matches: 7. The CDR3 has 13 residues. The CDR3 reads CSAGSGRTYEQYF. CDR3 nucleotides: TGCAGTGCTGGCAGCGGGAGAACTTACGAGCAGTACTTC.

This clonotype was detected only a few times. The chain links TRBV20-1 to TRBJ2-7; 15 nucleotides line up with TRBD2. The length of the CDR3 is 16 residues. CDR1 and CDR2 from the germline V gene are DFQATT and SNEGSKA (reference sequence). After removal of 6 bases from V and 2 bases from J, the junction contained 8 bases not matched to a gene. CDR3 loop: CSAPRTSGRGPYEQYF. The CDR3, as DNA: TGCAGTGCCCCGAGGACTAGCGGGAGGGGACCCTACGAGCAGTACTTC.

CDR3 loop: CASHGTDNHNEQFF. In DNA, the CDR3 is TGTGCCAGCCACGGCACCGATAATCACAATGAGCAGTTCTTC. V and J are TRBV28 and TRBJ2-1; D unclear. CDR1 and CDR2 (germline): MDHEN, SYDVKM. Trimming stripped 8 bases from V and 5 bases from J, with 16 bases between. The CDR3 is 14 residues long.

In its sample, this clonotype was seen a few times. The genes are TRBV5-1 and TRBJ2-1; tentative D call: TRBD1 (5 bases). V lost 4 bases and J 8 bases, leaving 10 bases between the germline ends. The CDR3 sequence is 12 residues long. From germline, CDR1 is SGHRS and CDR2 YFSETQ. The CDR3 DNA reads TGCGCCAGCAGCAAAGGGGTTGATGAGCAGTTCTTC. Its translation: CASSKGVDEQFF.

This clonotype was seen more than once but under ten times. This chain joins TRBV20-1 and TRBJ2-3, with D possibly being TRBD2 (5 bases). This CDR3 comprises 14 residues. The germline gives CDR1 DFQATT, CDR2 SNEGSKA (reference sequence). V was cut by 4 bases and J by 8 bases, with 19 bases left in between. The CDR3 here is CSAKITGSMGTQYF. DNA of the CDR3: TGCAGTGCTAAGATTACGGGAAGCATGGGTACGCAGTATTTT.

V gene TRBV20-1 combines with J gene TRBJ1-5, with 7 bases fitting TRBD1. CDR1 and CDR2 (germline): DFQATT, SNEGSKA (reference sequence). V lost 6 bases to trimming and J lost 7 bases; unmatched junction nucleotides: 21. The CDR3 totals 17 residues. CDR3 DNA: TGCAGTGCCGTAGAGCCCCCCGGCAGGGGGAGGATGCAGCCCCAGCATTTT. Encoded protein: CSAVEPPGRGRMQPQHF.